Listed below are T cell receptor beta chains from one sample, sequenced in a study of shared clonotypes between healthy human individuals. The data were produced by immunoSEQ multiplex PCR, yet TCRdb's version contains in-frame clones alone and is incomplete. The sample lists some 1.5 million clones; around 97% were seen once. Specimen: naive CD4+ T cells sorted from blood. All receptors come from a man aged 30 to 45 in good health. Both conserved end residues are part of each CDR3. Fields, in order: J gene, CDR3 length, D gene, V gene, clone size, CDR3 protein, CDR3 DNA. The D gene is left open where the match is weak. The listing skips clone size in some rows; elsewhere it reads once, few, many or a size class.

j_gene: TRBJ1-1
len: 12
d_gene: TRBD1
v_gene: TRBV10-3
abundance: .
CDR3aa: CAIQGAGTEAFF
CDR3nt: TGTGCCATCCAGGGGGCCGGCACTGAAGCTTTCTTT

j_gene: TRBJ2-7
len: 16
d_gene: TRBD1
v_gene: TRBV5-4
abundance: .
CDR3aa: CASSSKVRGSSYEQYF
CDR3nt: TGTGCCAGCAGCTCCAAGGTCAGGGGGAGCTCCTACGAGCAGTACTTC

j_gene: TRBJ2-7
len: 11
d_gene: .
v_gene: TRBV10-3
abundance: .
CDR3aa: CAIGAVYEQYF
CDR3nt: TGTGCCATCGGGGCAGTCTACGAGCAGTACTTC

j_gene: TRBJ1-5
len: 14
d_gene: TRBD1
v_gene: TRBV18
abundance: .
CDR3aa: CASSPSDRNQPQHF
CDR3nt: TGTGCCAGCTCACCGTCGGACAGGAATCAGCCCCAGCATTTT

j_gene: TRBJ1-2
len: 14
d_gene: TRBD1
v_gene: TRBV5-1
abundance: few
CDR3aa: CASSLGQGVGGYTF
CDR3nt: TGCGCCAGCAGCTTGGGCCAGGGGGTCGGAGGCTACACCTTC

j_gene: TRBJ2-3
len: 16
d_gene: TRBD2
v_gene: TRBV9
abundance: .
CDR3aa: CASSVAGGSPPDTQYF
CDR3nt: TGTGCCAGCAGCGTAGCTGGCGGGAGCCCTCCAGATACGCAGTATTTT

j_gene: TRBJ2-3
len: 15
d_gene: .
v_gene: TRBV6-5
abundance: .
CDR3aa: CASSPLAGHTDTQYF
CDR3nt: TGTGCCAGCAGTCCCTTGGCGGGCCACACAGATACGCAGTATTTT

j_gene: TRBJ2-4
len: 14
d_gene: .
v_gene: TRBV28
abundance: .
CDR3aa: CASSLWGADNIQYF
CDR3nt: TGTGCCAGCAGTCTATGGGGGGCGGATAACATTCAGTACTTC

j_gene: TRBJ1-1
len: 14
d_gene: TRBD1
v_gene: TRBV7-2
abundance: .
CDR3aa: CASSPDRVGTEAFF
CDR3nt: TGTGCCAGCAGCCCGGACAGGGTGGGCACTGAAGCTTTCTTT

j_gene: TRBJ1-5
len: 14
d_gene: .
v_gene: TRBV28
abundance: .
CDR3aa: CASSSPPVRQPQHF
CDR3nt: TGTGCCAGCAGCTCCCCGCCGGTCCGCCAGCCCCAGCATTTT

j_gene: TRBJ2-3
len: 14
d_gene: TRBD2
v_gene: TRBV27
abundance: .
CDR3aa: CASSLAGGADTQYF
CDR3nt: TGTGCCAGCAGTTTGGCGGGAGGAGCAGATACGCAGTATTTT